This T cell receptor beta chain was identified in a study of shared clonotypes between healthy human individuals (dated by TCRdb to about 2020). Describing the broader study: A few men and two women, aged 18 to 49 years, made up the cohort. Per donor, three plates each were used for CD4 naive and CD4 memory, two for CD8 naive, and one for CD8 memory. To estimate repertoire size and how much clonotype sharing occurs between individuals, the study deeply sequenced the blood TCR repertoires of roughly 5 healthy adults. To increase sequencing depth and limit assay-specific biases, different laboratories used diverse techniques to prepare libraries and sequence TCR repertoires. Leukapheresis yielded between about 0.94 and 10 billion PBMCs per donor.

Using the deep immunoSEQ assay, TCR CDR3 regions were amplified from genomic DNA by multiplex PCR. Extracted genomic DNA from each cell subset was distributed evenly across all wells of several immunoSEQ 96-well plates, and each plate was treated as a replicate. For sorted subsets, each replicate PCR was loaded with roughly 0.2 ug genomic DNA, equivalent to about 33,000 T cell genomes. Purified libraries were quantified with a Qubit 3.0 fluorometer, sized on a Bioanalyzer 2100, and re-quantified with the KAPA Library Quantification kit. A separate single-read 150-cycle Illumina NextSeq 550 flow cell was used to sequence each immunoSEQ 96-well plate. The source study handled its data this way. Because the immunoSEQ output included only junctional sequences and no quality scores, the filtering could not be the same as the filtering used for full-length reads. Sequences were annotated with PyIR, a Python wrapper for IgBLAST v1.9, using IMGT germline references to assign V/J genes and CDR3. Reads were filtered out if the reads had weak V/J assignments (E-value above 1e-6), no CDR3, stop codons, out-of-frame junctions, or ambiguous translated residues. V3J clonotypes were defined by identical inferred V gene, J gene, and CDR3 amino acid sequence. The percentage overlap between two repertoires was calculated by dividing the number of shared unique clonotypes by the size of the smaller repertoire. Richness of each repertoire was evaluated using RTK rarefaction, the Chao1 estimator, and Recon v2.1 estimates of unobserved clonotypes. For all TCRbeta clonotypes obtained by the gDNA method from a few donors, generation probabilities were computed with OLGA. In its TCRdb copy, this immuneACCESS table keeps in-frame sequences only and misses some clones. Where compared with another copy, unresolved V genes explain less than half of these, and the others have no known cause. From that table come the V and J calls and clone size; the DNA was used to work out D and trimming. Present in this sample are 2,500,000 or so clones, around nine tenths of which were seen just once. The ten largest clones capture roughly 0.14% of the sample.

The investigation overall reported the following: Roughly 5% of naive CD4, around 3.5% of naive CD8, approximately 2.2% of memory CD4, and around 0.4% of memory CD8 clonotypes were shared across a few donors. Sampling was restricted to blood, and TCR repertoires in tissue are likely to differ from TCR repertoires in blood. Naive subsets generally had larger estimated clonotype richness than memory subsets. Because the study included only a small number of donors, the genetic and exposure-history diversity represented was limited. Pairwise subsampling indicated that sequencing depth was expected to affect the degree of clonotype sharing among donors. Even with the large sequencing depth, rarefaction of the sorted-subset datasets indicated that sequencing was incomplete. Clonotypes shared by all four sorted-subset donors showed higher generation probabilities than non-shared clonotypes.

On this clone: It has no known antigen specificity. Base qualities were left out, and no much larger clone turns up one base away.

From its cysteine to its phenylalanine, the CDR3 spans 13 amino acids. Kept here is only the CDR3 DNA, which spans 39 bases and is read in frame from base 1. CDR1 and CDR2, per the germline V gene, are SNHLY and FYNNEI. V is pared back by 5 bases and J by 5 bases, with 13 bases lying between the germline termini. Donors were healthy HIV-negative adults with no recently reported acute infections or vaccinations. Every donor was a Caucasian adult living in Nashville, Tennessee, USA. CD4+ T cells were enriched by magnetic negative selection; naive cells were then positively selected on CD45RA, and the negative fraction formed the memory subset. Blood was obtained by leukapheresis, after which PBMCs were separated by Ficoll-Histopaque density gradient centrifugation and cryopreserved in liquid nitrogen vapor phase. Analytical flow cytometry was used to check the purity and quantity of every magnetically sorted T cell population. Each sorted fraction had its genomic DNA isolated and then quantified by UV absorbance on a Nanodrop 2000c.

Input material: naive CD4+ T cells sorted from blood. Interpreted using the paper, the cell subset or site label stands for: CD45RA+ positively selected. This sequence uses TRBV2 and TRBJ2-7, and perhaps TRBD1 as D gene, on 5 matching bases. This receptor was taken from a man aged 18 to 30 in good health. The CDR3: CASSTDSSNEQYF. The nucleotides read TGTGCCAGCAGTACCGACAGTTCCAACGAGCAGTACTTC.